The 8 T cell receptor beta chains listed next were all sequenced from one sample in a study of T-cell reconstitution after alpha-beta-depleted transplantation in children. Unique molecular identifiers featured in how the TCRbeta library was prepared. A single record per CDR3 protein comes from TCRdb applying MiXCR to the PCR reads. The table includes hundreds of thousands of distinct CDR3 sequences, around 14% detected once. The sample in question was PBMCs, obtained before TCRalphabeta/CD19-depleted stem cell transplant. The receptors stem from a girl aged 2-10 years with congenital amegakaryocytic thrombocytopenia, due to receive a stem cell transplant.

In this sample, this clonotype turned up many times. V usage is TRBV5-1 and J usage is TRBJ2-7; unclear D gene. The CDR3 is made up of 13 amino acids. Germline values: CDR1 SGHRS, CDR2 YFSETQ. Between the trimmed V and J ends, which lost 2 bases and 3 bases, there was a span of 9 bases. This CDR3 reads CASSFGPNYEQYF. The CDR3, as DNA: TGCGCCAGCAGCTTCGGGCCTAACTACGAGCAGTACTTC.

This clonotype was seen many times. CDR3 in amino acids: CASRLAGDFPLLFYEQYF. The DNA for the CDR3 is TGCGCCAGCCGATTAGCGGGAGACTTCCCCCTTCTCTTTTACGAGCAGTACTTC. The J gene is TRBJ2-7, the V gene TRBV5-1; 9 nucleotides match TRBD2. Germline CDR1 and CDR2: SGHRS and YFSETQ. V gave up 7 bases and J gave up 4 bases; unmatched junction bases: 21. This CDR3 comprises 18 residues.

This clonotype was detected many times. V and J are TRBV6-5 and TRBJ1-2; D unresolved. Germline lookup yields CDR1 MNHEY and CDR2 SVGAGI. This CDR3 has 14 amino acids. Trimming cost V 0 bases and J 4 bases, with 9 bases left between them. DNA for the CDR3: TGTGCCAGCAGTTACTCGTGGTATGCCTATGGCTACACCTTC. It codes for CASSYSWYAYGYTF.

The rearrangement links TRBV5-1 to TRBJ2-3; D might be TRBD1 or TRBD2, each matching 5 bases. The germline V and J ends were trimmed by 0 bases and 0 bases, with 11 bases remaining between them. Germline V lookup: CDR1 SGHRS, CDR2 YFSETQ. The CDR3 is 16 residues long. The CDR3 reads CASSLVRDLSTDTQYF. CDR3 coding DNA: TGCGCCAGCAGCTTGGTTCGGGACCTTAGCACAGATACGCAGTATTTT.

The gene calls are TRBV20-1 and TRBJ2-1; TRBD1 is a possible D gene (6 bases). Germline V gene data show CDR1 as DFQATT and CDR2 as SNEGSKA (reference sequence). V lost 0 bases, J lost 11 bases, and 14 bases lay in between. The CDR3 totals 13 residues. CDR3 in DNA: TGCAGTGCTAGAGAGGGAACAGGGCCGAAGCAGTTCTTC. The encoded protein is CSAREGTGPKQFF.

This clonotype was observed a few times. The chain is built from TRBV7-8 and TRBJ1-3; D may be TRBD1 (6 bases). Trimming stripped 5 bases from V and 3 bases from J, with 17 bases between. Germline V gives CDR1 SGHVS, CDR2 FQNEAQ. The CDR3 consists of 16 residues. The CDR3 DNA sequence: TGTGCCAGCAGCCTTGGGACACAGCGGATTGGAAACACCATATATTTT. Protein sequence: CASSLGTQRIGNTIYF.

As for this clonotype: Its ends do not fully match the called genes, so a read error is possible. The CDR3 bases are TGTGCCAGCAGCTTGATCGGACCGACCGGGGAGCCGTTTTTT. It translates to CASSLIGPTGEPFF. V gene TRBV7-3 combines with J gene TRBJ2-2, with a tentative D call TRBD2 (5 bases). The V gene's germline CDR1 is SGHTA and CDR2 FQGTGA. There are 14 residues in the CDR3.

This clonotype was seen many times. The chain carries TRBV5-1 and TRBJ1-4, with a weak D call TRBD1 (5 bases). This CDR3 has 12 residues. The ends were cut back, 1 base at V and 14 bases at J, with 12 bases in the middle. CDR1 is SGHRS, CDR2 YFSETQ, per germline. As DNA, the CDR3 is TGCGCCAGCAGCTTGTCCGGGACCCGGCTGTTTTTT. Amino acid sequence: CASSLSGTRLFF.